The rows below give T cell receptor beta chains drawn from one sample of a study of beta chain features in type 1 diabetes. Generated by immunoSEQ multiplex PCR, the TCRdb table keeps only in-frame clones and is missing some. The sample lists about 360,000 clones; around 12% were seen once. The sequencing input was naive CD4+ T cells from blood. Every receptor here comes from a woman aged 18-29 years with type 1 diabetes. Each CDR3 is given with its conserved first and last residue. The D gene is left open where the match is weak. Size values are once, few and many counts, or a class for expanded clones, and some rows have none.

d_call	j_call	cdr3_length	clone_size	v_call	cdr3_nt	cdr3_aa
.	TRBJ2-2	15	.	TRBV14	TGTGCCAGCAGTAGCTACGGTGGAGGAACCGGGGAGCTGTTTTTT	CASSSYGGGTGELFF
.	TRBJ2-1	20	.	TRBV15	TGTGCCACCAGCAGAGATATTCCGCGGCCTAGCGATCATCTGGGGAATGAGCAGTTCTTC	CATSRDIPRPSDHLGNEQFF
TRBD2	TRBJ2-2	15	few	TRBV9	TGTGCCAGCAGCGTCCGCGGGGGATGGACCGGGGAGCTGTTTTTT	CASSVRGGWTGELFF
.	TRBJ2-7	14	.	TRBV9	TGTGCCAGCAGCGTAGAACCAGGTCCTTGGGAGCAGTACTTC	CASSVEPGPWEQYF
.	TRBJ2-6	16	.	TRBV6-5	TGTGCCAGCAGTTACTGGCCCGACTCTGGGGCCAACGTCCTGACTTTC	CASSYWPDSGANVLTF
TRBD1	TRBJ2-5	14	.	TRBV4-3	TGCGCCAGCAGCCAAGAGGGACAGAAAGAGACCCAGTACTTC	CASSQEGQKETQYF
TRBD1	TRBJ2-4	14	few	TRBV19	TGTGCCAGTAGTACCAACCGGGACAGCTCCATTCAGTACTTC	CASSTNRDSSIQYF
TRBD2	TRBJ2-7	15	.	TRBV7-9	TGTGCCAGCAGCTTAGGCGGGGGGTCATCCTACGAGCAGTACTTC	CASSLGGGSSYEQYF
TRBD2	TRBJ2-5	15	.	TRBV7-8	TGTGCCAGCAGCTTAGTAGCGGGAGTATTAGAGACCCAGTACTTC	CASSLVAGVLETQYF
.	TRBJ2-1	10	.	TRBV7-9	TGTGCCAGCAGCCAACGGGAGCAGTTCTTC	CASSQREQFF
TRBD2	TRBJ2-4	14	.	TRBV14	TGTGCCAGCAGGAATAGCGGGAGCCAAAACATTCAGTACTTC	CASRNSGSQNIQYF
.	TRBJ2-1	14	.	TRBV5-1	TGCGCCAGCAGCAGGGTCGAGGGATACAATGAGCAGTTCTTC	CASSRVEGYNEQFF
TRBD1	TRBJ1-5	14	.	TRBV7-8	TGTGCCAGCAGCCCCTGGACAGGAGGCCAGCCCCAGCATTTT	CASSPWTGGQPQHF
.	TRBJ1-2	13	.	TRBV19	TGTGCCAGTAGTATATTGGTGGAGTGGGGCTACACCTTC	CASSILVEWGYTF
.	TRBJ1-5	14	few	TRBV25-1	TGTGCCAGCAGTGAGTACAGTTACAATCAGCCCCAGCATTTT	CASSEYSYNQPQHF
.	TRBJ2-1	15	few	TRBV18	TGTGCCAGCTCACCGGGGGGAAACCTTTACAATGAGCAGTTCTTC	CASSPGGNLYNEQFF
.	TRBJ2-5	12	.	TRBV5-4	TGTGCCAGCAGCCCCGGCCAAGAGACCCAGTACTTC	CASSPGQETQYF
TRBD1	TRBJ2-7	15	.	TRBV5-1	TGCGCCAGCAGCTTGCCGTGGGACAGCCACTACGAGCAGTACTTC	CASSLPWDSHYEQYF
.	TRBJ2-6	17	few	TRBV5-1	TGCGCCAGCAGCTTGCTAGGTGGCTTAGGTGGGGCCAACGTCCTGACTTTC	CASSLLGGLGGANVLTF
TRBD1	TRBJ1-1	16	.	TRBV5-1	TGCGCCAGCAGACGGATTTACAGGGGACGGCACACTGAAGCTTTCTTT	CASRRIYRGRHTEAFF
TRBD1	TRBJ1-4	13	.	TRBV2	TGTGCCAGCAGAGGGGACAGCGGAGAAAAACTGTTTTTT	CASRGDSGEKLFF
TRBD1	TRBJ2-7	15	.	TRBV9	TGTGCCAGCAGCGCGACCGGGACAGAAGCCTACGAGCAGTACTTC	CASSATGTEAYEQYF
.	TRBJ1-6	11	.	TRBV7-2	TGTGCCAGCAGTAATAATTCACCCCTCCACTTT	CASSNNSPLHF
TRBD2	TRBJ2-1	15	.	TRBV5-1	TGCGCCAGCAGCTTGAGCGGGGTCTCCTACAATGAGCAGTTCTTC	CASSLSGVSYNEQFF
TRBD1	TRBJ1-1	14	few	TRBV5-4	TGTGCCAGCAGCCGGGACAGGAGGAACACTGAAGCTTTCTTT	CASSRDRRNTEAFF
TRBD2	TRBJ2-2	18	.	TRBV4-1	TGCGCCAGCAGCCAGGGACCAAAGCGGGGGCGAATGCCCGGGGAGCTGTTTTTT	CASSQGPKRGRMPGELFF
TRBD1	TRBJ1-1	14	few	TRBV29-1	TGCAGCGTTAAACGGGGGACAGGGAACACTGAAGCTTTCTTT	CSVKRGTGNTEAFF
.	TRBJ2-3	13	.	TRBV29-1	TGCAGCGTTCGGCGGGGCCGCACAGATACGCAGTATTTT	CSVRRGRTDTQYF
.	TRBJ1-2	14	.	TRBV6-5	TGTGCCAGCAGTTACGGAGTGACGGGGTACGGCTACACCTTC	CASSYGVTGYGYTF
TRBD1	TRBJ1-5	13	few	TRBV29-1	TGCAGCGCCGCGGGACAGGGCAATCAGCCCCAGCATTTT	CSAAGQGNQPQHF
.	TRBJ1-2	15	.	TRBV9	TGTGCCAGCAGCGTAGAAGGGGGAATCAACTATGGCTACACCTTC	CASSVEGGINYGYTF
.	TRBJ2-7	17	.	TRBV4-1	TGCGCCAGCAGCCAAGGTCCGGTGAGGACTACTACTAGCGAGCAGTACTTC	CASSQGPVRTTTSEQYF
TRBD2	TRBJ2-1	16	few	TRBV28	TGTGCCAGCAGTTTGGGTTCTAGCGGGACCTACAATGAGCAGTTCTTC	CASSLGSSGTYNEQFF
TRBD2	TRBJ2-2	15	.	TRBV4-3	TGCGCCAGCAGCCAAGAGAGCGGGGTCGCCGGGGAGCTGTTTTTT	CASSQESGVAGELFF
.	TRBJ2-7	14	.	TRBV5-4	TGTGCCAGCAGCTTGGCCTACAGGTCCTACGAGCAGTACTTC	CASSLAYRSYEQYF
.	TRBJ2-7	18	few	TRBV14	TGTGCCAGCAGCCAACAAAACTCCCGGTACAGGCGAATACGTGAGCAGTACTTC	CASSQQNSRYRRIREQYF